These 25 T cell receptor beta chains were all obtained from the same sample, sequenced in a study of a mutant IDH1 vaccine in newly diagnosed glioma. The protocol was immunoSEQ multiplex PCR, while the TCRdb copy is restricted to in-frame clones and leaves out a portion. The repertoire holds roughly 76,000 clones, with roughly 85% as singletons. Time point: week 23, last vaccination. Each dose delivered 300 ug of mutant IDH1 20-mer peptide subcutaneously with imiquimod. These TCRs' antigens remain unknown. Sequencing was performed on PBMCs, taken from a glioma patient whose treatment included an IDH1 peptide vaccine. The source is a man aged 25-45 years with glioma. Some clones in this sample may be carry-over from other donors' samples.

This chain connects TRBV6-5 to TRBJ1-5, with a weak D call TRBD1 (5 bases). V was shortened by 5 bases and J by 0 bases, with 11 bases between the two germline ends. The CDR3 runs 15 residues. CDR1 and CDR2 from the germline V gene are MNHEY and SVGAGI. CDR3 in amino acids: CASSQGDSSNQPQHF. In DNA form, the CDR3 reads TGTGCCAGCAGTCAAGGGGATAGTAGCAATCAGCCCCAGCATTTT.

The chain recombines TRBV5-4 with TRBJ2-2; 10 bases are shared with TRBD1. CDR3 length: 16 amino acids. CDR1 is SGHNT and CDR2 is YYREEE in the germline V gene (reference sequence). V lost 4 bases, J lost 3 bases, and 6 bases stayed unmatched. The CDR3 coding sequence is TGTGCCAGCAGCCCGGGACAGGGGTTACACACCGGGGAGCTGTTTTTT. Encoded protein: CASSPGQGLHTGELFF.

This chain uses TRBV5-4 with TRBJ1-1, with D unresolved. Germline V gene sequence: CDR1 SGHNT, CDR2 YYREEE (reference sequence). This CDR3 is built from 13 residues. V was trimmed by 5 bases and J by 1 base, leaving 9 bases between them. CDR3 sequence reads: CASRLAGNTEAFF. In DNA, the CDR3 is TGTGCCAGCAGGTTAGCAGGGAACACTGAAGCTTTCTTT.

The chain carries TRBV7-9 and TRBJ1-5; D might be TRBD1 (5 bases). The CDR3 loop spans 16 amino acids. V was trimmed by 1 base and J by 6 bases, leaving 16 bases between them. Germline V gene lookup returns CDR1 SEHNR and CDR2 FQNEAQ (reference sequence). The DNA for the CDR3 is TGTGCCAGCAGCTTAGGGGTCCCAGGGCGAGGTCAGCCCCAGCATTTT. As protein: CASSLGVPGRGQPQHF.

The chain combines TRBV4-2 with TRBJ2-5, with D unresolved. The CDR3 is made up of 13 amino acids. Germline V gene data show CDR1 as LGHNA and CDR2 as YNFKEQ. V lost 4 bases to trimming and J lost 2 bases, with 8 bases between them. This CDR3 reads CASSLGKQETQYF. The DNA of the CDR3 is TGTGCCAGCAGCCTAGGTAAACAAGAGACCCAGTACTTC.

The rearrangement joins TRBV4-1 to TRBJ1-5; tentative D call: TRBD1 (6 bases). This CDR3 comprises 16 residues. V dropped 1 base and J dropped 0 bases, with 10 bases sitting between them. Looked up from germline, CDR1 is MGHRA and CDR2 is YSYEKL. This chain's CDR3 is CASSQGQGNSNQPQHF. The DNA for the CDR3 is TGCGCCAGCAGCCAAGGGCAGGGGAATAGCAATCAGCCCCAGCATTTT.

This sequence joins TRBV7-6 and TRBJ2-1; 7 nucleotides align to TRBD1. The CDR3 spans 12 residues. Germline values: CDR1 SGHVS, CDR2 FNYEAQ. The ends lost 4 bases at V and 8 bases at J; junction bases unmatched: 2. Here the CDR3 reads CASSSGQDEQFF. The DNA for the CDR3 is TGTGCCAGCAGCTCAGGACAGGATGAGCAGTTCTTC.

This sequence joins TRBV10-3 and TRBJ2-7; TRBD2 aligns across 10 bases. Trimming at V came to 0 bases and at J to 2 bases, leaving 4 bases not matched to a gene. This CDR3 is built from 16 residues. Germline V gene sequence: CDR1 ENHRY, CDR2 SYGVKD. CDR3 coding DNA: TGTGCCATCAGTGAGTCTCTAGCGGGAGCAACCTACGAGCAGTACTTC. Translation gives CAISESLAGATYEQYF.

The chain couples TRBV13 to TRBJ1-2; 8 positions agree with TRBD1. CDR3 length: 17 amino acids. Trimming at V came to 4 bases and at J to 4 bases, leaving 14 bases not matched to a gene. The germline V gene has CDR1 PRHDT and CDR2 FYEKMQ (reference sequence). In nucleotides, the CDR3 is TGTGCCAGCAGCTCCCGTGAGGGGACGACAGGGGTCTATGGCTACACCTTC. Translation gives CASSSREGTTGVYGYTF.

The rearrangement uses TRBV29-1 and TRBJ2-7, with TRBD2 identical over 10 bases. Germline trimming cut 7 bases from V and 1 base from J; bases unmatched to any gene: 13. CDR1 SQVTM and CDR2 ANQGSEA come from the germline V gene. The CDR3 consists of 16 residues. The CDR3 is CSGVRHRTSGSYEQYF. The DNA of the CDR3 is TGCAGCGGCGTCCGCCACAGGACTAGCGGTTCCTACGAGCAGTACTTC.

The chain links TRBV6-6 to TRBJ1-2; D may be TRBD1 (5 bases). CDR3 length: 14 residues. Germline CDR1 reads MNHNY; CDR2 reads SVGAGI (reference sequence). V lost 2 bases and J lost 3, with 10 bases in between. The CDR3 reads CASSYMGPDYGYTF. The CDR3 DNA is TGTGCCAGCAGTTACATGGGGCCGGACTATGGCTACACCTTC.

This rearrangement joins TRBV27 to TRBJ2-4, with D perhaps matching TRBD1 or TRBD2 (5 bases each). CDR3 length: 12 residues. Germline values: CDR1 MNHEY, CDR2 SMNVEV (reference sequence). The V and J ends lost 7 bases and 12 bases respectively, with 16 bases between them. DNA of the CDR3: TGTGCCAGCAAAGACTGGGGGAGAACTCAGTACTTC. Protein: CASKDWGRTQYF.

The chain recombines TRBV10-3 with TRBJ1-2, with D possibly matching TRBD1 (5 bases). CDR3 length equals 13 residues. The V gene lost 9 bases and the J gene lost 0 bases, with 11 bases spanning the gap. Germline V gives CDR1 ENHRY, CDR2 SYGVKD. As DNA, the CDR3 is TGTGCCATAGGGGACGGAACTAACTATGGCTACACCTTC. Protein: CAIGDGTNYGYTF.

The genes are TRBV6-1 and TRBJ1-1; 8 bases match TRBD1. Per the germline V gene, CDR1 is MNHNS and CDR2 is SASEGT. The length of the CDR3 is 14 residues. The V and J ends lost 6 bases and 1 base, in that order; junction bases with no gene match: 4. The CDR3 here is CASRDRASNTEAFF. For the CDR3, the DNA is TGTGCCAGCAGGGACAGGGCTTCGAACACTGAAGCTTTCTTT.

The rearrangement uses TRBV4-2 and TRBJ2-5; unclear D gene. The CDR3 has 17 amino acids. Germline V CDR1 and CDR2: LGHNA, YNFKEQ. Deletions cut 1 base from V and 1 base from J, with 16 bases between. CDR3 coding DNA: TGTGCCAGCAGCCAAGTTCAAGCCGGGTCAGTCCAAGAGACCCAGTACTTC. It is translated as CASSQVQAGSVQETQYF.

V usage is TRBV30 and J usage is TRBJ1-2; D not resolved. CDR3 size: 11 residues. V lost 3 bases to trimming and J lost 7 bases, with 9 bases between them. Germline V gives CDR1 GTSNPN, CDR2 SVGIG (reference sequence). The CDR3 sequence is CAWSSEPGYTF. CDR3 nucleotide sequence: TGTGCCTGGAGCTCTGAGCCTGGCTACACCTTC.

The chain joins TRBV7-9 to TRBJ1-2; tentative D call: TRBD1 (5 bases). Germline lookup yields CDR1 SEHNR and CDR2 FQNEAQ (reference sequence). The CDR3 runs to 13 residues. V lost 5 bases, J lost 4 bases, and 11 bases lay in between. Here the CDR3 DNA reads TGTGCCAGCAGCCCGGGACGCACCTATGGCTACACCTTC. Translating gives CASSPGRTYGYTF.

This rearrangement joins TRBV9 to TRBJ2-5; tentatively, D is TRBD1 (6 bases). V was cut by 0 bases and J by 0 bases, with 15 bases left in between. CDR1 is SGDLS and CDR2 is YYNGEE in the germline V gene. The length of the CDR3 is 17 residues. This CDR3 is CASSVASDRHYQETQYF. In nucleotides, the CDR3 is TGTGCCAGCAGCGTAGCGTCAGACAGGCACTACCAAGAGACCCAGTACTTC.

CDR3 amino acids: CAWTNKGGAWGKLFF. CDR3 DNA sequence: TGTGCCTGGACCAATAAGGGGGGAGCTTGGGGGAAACTGTTTTTT. The rearrangement uses TRBV30 and TRBJ1-4; a weak D match, TRBD1 (6 bases). The CDR3 totals 15 residues. CDR1 and CDR2 (germline): GTSNPN, SVGIG (reference sequence). V lost 4 bases and J lost 11, with 23 bases in between. Combining the CDR3 with reference TRBV30 and TRBJ1-4 gives the whole variable domain SQTIHQWPATLVQPVGSPLSLECTVEGTSNPNLYWYRQAAGRGLQLLFYSVGIGQISSEVPQNLSASRPQDRQFILSSKKLLLSDSGFYLCAWTNKGGAWGKLFFGSGTQLSVL.

This clone was counted once. The V call is TRBV14, the J call TRBJ2-6; no clear D. The V end was cut by 1 base, the J end by 0 bases, with 7 bases between. This CDR3 region has 16 residues. Per the germline V gene, CDR1 is SGHDN and CDR2 is FVKESK. This CDR3 is CASSQGLGSGANVLTF. The CDR3, as DNA: TGTGCCAGCAGCCAAGGATTGGGCTCTGGGGCCAACGTCCTGACTTTC.

V gene TRBV4-3 combines with J gene TRBJ2-3; 7 positions match TRBD2. CDR3 size: 18 residues. The germline V gene encodes CDR1 LGHNA and CDR2 YSLEER. The ends lost 1 base at V and 0 bases at J; junction bases unmatched: 10. As DNA, the CDR3 is TGCGCCAGCAGCCAAGGGGGGGGTACTGATTCTAGCACAGATACGCAGTATTTT. As protein: CASSQGGGTDSSTDTQYF.

The J gene is TRBJ2-7, the V gene TRBV7-8; perhaps TRBD2 as D (6 bases). Germline CDR1 reads SGHVS; CDR2 reads FQNEAQ. Trimming removed 5 bases from V and 0 bases from J, with 14 bases in between. The CDR3 runs 15 residues. The CDR3 bases are TGTGCCAGCAGCCTCCGCATGGGGGGCTCCTACGAGCAGTACTTC. This translates into CASSLRMGGSYEQYF.

About this clone: Other DNA sequences of this sample code for an identical CDR3. This chain uses TRBV6-1 with TRBJ2-2; the D gene could be TRBD1 or TRBD2 (5 bases each). From germline, CDR1 is MNHNS and CDR2 SASEGT. The V and J ends lost 4 bases and 7 bases respectively, with 13 bases between them. This CDR3 contains 14 residues. The CDR3 nucleotides read TGTGCCAGCAGTGTGAGGGACGTACGCGGGGAGCTGTTTTTT. Its protein is CASSVRDVRGELFF.

The chain combines TRBV5-4 with TRBJ1-2; tentatively, D is TRBD1 (5 bases). Germline V lookup: CDR1 SGHNT, CDR2 YYREEE (reference sequence). CDR3 length equals 14 residues. The ends were cut back, 0 bases at V and 5 bases at J, with 11 bases in the middle. Written as DNA, the CDR3 is TGTGCCAGCAGCTTGGACCCCGGACAATATGGCTACACCTTC. Encoded protein: CASSLDPGQYGYTF.

This chain joins TRBV2 and TRBJ1-2; 10 bases map to TRBD1. The germline CDR1 and CDR2 sequences are SNHLY and FYNNEI. The CDR3 loop spans 13 amino acids. After removal of 9 bases from V and 7 bases from J, the junction contained 8 bases not matched to a gene. The CDR3 protein is CARTGTGVGGYTF. CDR3 nucleotide sequence: TGTGCCAGAACCGGGACAGGGGTAGGTGGCTACACCTTC.